The 21 T cell receptor beta chains listed next were all sequenced from one sample in a study of T cell clusters in autoimmune cytopenias. TRB rearrangements were amplified by touch-down multiplex PCR with mixed TRB-A/B primers. TCRdb processed the multiplex PCR reads again and assigns one entry to each CDR3 protein, with no DNA. The sample totals 12,000 or so distinct CDR3 sequences; its top ten clones hold roughly 3%. TRB amplification used approximately 0.25 ug of peripheral blood genomic DNA. The sample comprised peripheral blood. These receptors were obtained from a human donor with an autoimmune cytopenia or autoimmune hepatitis (not recorded which).

The chain carries TRBV5-5 and TRBJ2-5; as DNA is missing, the TRBD1 call by TCRdb cannot be tested. The CDR3 extends over 14 amino acids. Germline assignment: CDR1 SGHKS and CDR2 YYEKEE (reference sequence). CDR3 sequence: CASSLERGEETQYF.

V and J are TRBV20-1 and TRBJ2-7; TCRdb reports TRBD2, a call that lacks DNA to check it against. Germline V gene lookup returns CDR1 DFQATT and CDR2 SNEGSKA (reference sequence). The CDR3 is 16 residues long. CDR3 sequence: CSAPGTSGRDLFGQYF.

The V and J genes are TRBV6-5 and TRBJ1-2; the TCRdb call, TRBD1, lacks DNA for checking. Germline values: CDR1 MNHEY, CDR2 SVGAGI. This CDR3 comprises 15 residues. The chain's CDR3 is CASTLGQGRNYGYTF.

The chain recombines TRBV18 with TRBJ1-5. The germline V gene encodes CDR1 KGHSH and CDR2 LQKENI. The CDR3 runs 14 residues. The CDR3 loop reads CASSPLGGHQPQHF.

CDR3 sequence: CASSEALRAGWETQYF. The chain couples TRBV6-1 to TRBJ2-5; the D call of TRBD1 rests on TCRdb alone, since no DNA is present to check it. Germline CDR1 MNHNS, CDR2 SASEGT. The CDR3 runs to 16 residues.

V is TRBV10-3 and J is TRBJ2-2; the TCRdb call, TRBD2, lacks DNA for checking. The V gene's germline CDR1 is ENHRY and CDR2 SYGVKD. This CDR3 is 15 amino acids long. The chain's CDR3 is CAISELAGDTGELFF.

According to its frequency, this clonotype is medium-sized (0.01 to 0.1%). This rearrangement joins TRBV19 to TRBJ2-3; TCRdb lists TRBD1, though no DNA is available to test this call. CDR1 is LNHDA, CDR2 SQIVND, per germline (reference sequence). The CDR3 covers 14 residues. CDR3 amino acids: CASSIDRVKDTQYF.

This chain joins TRBV5-1 and TRBJ2-2; TCRdb designates TRBD1, a call that cannot be tested without DNA. Germline V CDR1 and CDR2: SGHRS, YFSETQ. The CDR3 runs 14 residues. CDR3 in amino acids: CASRGQGLTGELFF.

This chain links TRBV12-3 or TRBV12-4 with TRBJ2-2; TCRdb indicates TRBD2, and absent DNA this call remains unverified. The CDR3 covers 15 residues. CDR3: CASSYTTSSTGELFF.

This chain links TRBV19 with TRBJ1-5. This CDR3 has 15 amino acids. Germline lookup yields CDR1 LNHDA and CDR2 SQIVND (reference sequence). CDR3 in amino acids: CASSIEDYSNQPQHF.

According to its frequency, this clonotype is medium-sized. This chain connects TRBV11-1 to TRBJ1-4; the D call from TCRdb, TRBD1, cannot be confirmed without DNA. The CDR3 length is 15 residues. CDR1 is SGHAT, CDR2 FQDESV, per germline (reference sequence). The CDR3 here is CASSGPGNRNEKLFF.

Measured by frequency, this clonotype is medium-sized. This sequence joins TRBV29-1 and TRBJ2-1. This CDR3 spans 14 amino acids. Germline assignment: CDR1 SQVTM and CDR2 ANQGSEA. CDR3 amino acids: CSVEDRPSYNEQFF.

V gene TRBV6-5 combines with J gene TRBJ2-2. This CDR3 region has 17 residues. Germline CDR1 reads MNHEY; CDR2 reads SVGAGI. CDR3 residues: CASSYSQERWKSGELFF.

This clonotype registers medium-sized by frequency. The chain is built from TRBV19 and TRBJ2-5. The CDR3 loop spans 13 amino acids. CDR1 LNHDA and CDR2 SQIVND come from the germline V gene (reference sequence). CDR3 residues: CASSIGVRETQYF.

The chain carries TRBV27 and TRBJ1-2. Germline CDR1 is MNHEY and CDR2 is SMNVEV (reference sequence). The CDR3 has 13 amino acids. The CDR3 reads CASSLSAHYGYTF.

V is TRBV5-4 and J is TRBJ1-1. Germline assignment: CDR1 SGHNT and CDR2 YYREEE (reference sequence). CDR3 length equals 13 residues. The CDR3 loop is CASSSGPRLEAFF.

The V gene is TRBV18, the J gene TRBJ2-1; TCRdb indicates TRBD2, and absent DNA this call remains unverified. The length of the CDR3 is 18 residues. Germline V gene lookup returns CDR1 KGHSH and CDR2 LQKENI. The CDR3 is CASSPELLAGGPHNEQFF.

This rearrangement joins TRBV18 to TRBJ1-3. The CDR3 consists of 15 residues. The germline CDR1 and CDR2 sequences are KGHSH and LQKENI. This CDR3 reads CASSPQYGSGNTIYF.

The chain uses TRBV5-6 and TRBJ1-4; the D gene TCRdb calls, TRBD1, cannot be checked with no DNA. CDR1 SGHDT and CDR2 YYEEEE come from the germline V gene. CDR3 length equals 17 residues. Here the CDR3 reads CASSFGLQGRSDEKLFF.

The chain recombines TRBV19 with TRBJ1-2. The CDR3 contains 14 residues. CDR1 LNHDA and CDR2 SQIVND come from the germline V gene (reference sequence). The chain's CDR3 is CASSIPGLGNGYTF.

The V and J genes are TRBV30 and TRBJ1-6; absent DNA, TCRdb's TRBD1 call cannot be checked. The germline V gene has CDR1 GTSNPN and CDR2 SVGIG (reference sequence). The CDR3 runs to 13 residues. CDR3 in amino acids: CAWRTGGNSPLHF.